The 12 T cell receptor beta chains in this list originate from one sample, sequenced in a study of cytotoxic CD8 clonotypes in ibrutinib-treated CLL. The table came from immunoSEQ multiplex PCR; TCRdb's copy has only in-frame clones and leaves some out. The data contain 160,000 or so clones, about 80% of them singletons. The specimen was PBMCs, collected after 24 months of ibrutinib treatment. Source of these receptors: a human donor with chronic lymphocytic leukemia.

The chain carries TRBV30 and TRBJ2-1; D remains ambiguous. The CDR3 consists of 14 residues. The germline CDR1 and CDR2 sequences are GTSNPN and SVGIG (reference sequence). Trimming stripped 4 bases from V and 15 bases from J, with 25 bases between. CDR3 DNA sequence: TGTGCCTGGACAGATTTAGCAACTCCTACGGCTAGGTTCTTC. Its protein product is CAWTDLATPTARFF.

This clone has more than one count but fewer than ten. The chain employs TRBV10-3 and TRBJ1-2; TRBD1 is a possible D gene (6 bases). Germline V gives CDR1 ENHRY, CDR2 SYGVKD. This CDR3 is 16 amino acids long. With 2 bases removed from V and 4 bases from J, the gap between germline ends came to 17 bases. CDR3 nucleotides: TGTGCCATCAGTGAGCCGGGGGGCTCCCCGGGCTATGGCTACACCTTC. It encodes CAISEPGGSPGYGYTF.

The J gene is TRBJ1-3, the V gene TRBV28, with a tentative D call TRBD1 (5 bases). Germline V CDR1 and CDR2: MDHEN, SYDVKM. Trimming cost V 2 bases and J 0 bases, with 14 bases left between them. This CDR3 has 17 amino acids. The CDR3 loop reads CASSLGTGGSSGNTIYF. CDR3 DNA sequence: TGTGCCAGCAGTTTAGGGACCGGGGGGAGCTCTGGAAACACCATATATTTT.

A few counts support this clone. The rearrangement links TRBV13 to TRBJ1-1; tentatively, D is TRBD1 (6 bases). The CDR3 extends over 15 amino acids. The germline CDR1 and CDR2 sequences are PRHDT and FYEKMQ (reference sequence). Trimming removed 6 bases from V and 2 bases from J, with 16 bases in between. CDR3 in amino acids: CASSYTTGTNTEAFF. In nucleotides, the CDR3 is TGTGCCAGCAGTTACACAACAGGGACCAACACTGAAGCTTTCTTT. Together with reference TRBV13 and TRBJ1-1, the CDR3 gives the full variable domain: AAGVIQSPRHLIKEKRETATLKCYPIPRHDTVYWYQQGPGQDPQFLISFYEKMQSDKGSIPDRFSAQQFSDYHSELNMSSLELGDSALYFCASSYTTGTNTEAFFGQGTRLTVV.

This clone has more than one count but fewer than ten. The chain is built from TRBV5-1 and TRBJ2-1, with D maybe TRBD2 (6 bases). V gave up 5 bases and J gave up 4 bases, with 16 bases separating them. The CDR3 contains 15 residues. Germline CDR1 is SGHRS and CDR2 is YFSETQ. The CDR3 is CASRPGAGWYNEQFF. CDR3 DNA sequence: TGCGCCAGCAGGCCGGGTGCGGGGTGGTACAATGAGCAGTTCTTC.

This clone was found once. The J gene is TRBJ2-1, the V gene TRBV19, with 15 bases that match TRBD2. V dropped 8 bases and J dropped 0; count of bases not matched to a gene: 8. Germline V gene data show CDR1 as LNHDA and CDR2 as SQIVND (reference sequence). CDR3 length: 18 amino acids. The DNA for the CDR3 is TGTGCCAGTTCGGGACTAGCGGGAGGCAAGGCCTCCTACAATGAGCAGTTCTTC. This codes for CASSGLAGGKASYNEQFF.

This clone was counted once. The chain has TRBV7-3 and TRBJ1-2; the D is unclear. The length of the CDR3 is 14 residues. V was pared by 5 bases and J by 8 bases, with 18 bases between. Germline V gives CDR1 SGHTA, CDR2 FQGTGA. The CDR3 sequence is CASSLSGFSGGYTF. In DNA, the CDR3 is TGTGCCAGCAGCCTAAGTGGATTTTCGGGGGGCTACACCTTC.

The CDR3 sequence: CASSLVSRSGNQPQHF. In DNA form, the CDR3 reads TGTGCCAGCAGCTTGGTGAGCAGGTCGGGCAATCAGCCCCAGCATTTT. This chain joins TRBV5-5 and TRBJ1-5; unclear D gene. The CDR3 consists of 16 residues. CDR1 is SGHKS and CDR2 is YYEKEE in the germline V gene (reference sequence). V was cut by 0 bases and J by 2 bases, with 12 bases left in between.

In its sample, this clone was seen once. The CDR3 DNA reads TGCGCCAGCAGCCAAGAACCTAGCGGGAGGCAAGAGACCCAGTACTTC. Its translation: CASSQEPSGRQETQYF. The chain joins TRBV4-3 to TRBJ2-5; 11 positions agree with TRBD2. Losses at the gene ends were 0 bases for V and 2 bases for J; bases not matched to a gene: 2. This CDR3 comprises 16 residues. The germline V gene encodes CDR1 LGHNA and CDR2 YSLEER.

The J gene is TRBJ1-1, the V gene TRBV6-1, with 7 bases matching TRBD1. This CDR3 spans 13 amino acids. Losses at the gene ends were 8 bases for V and 4 bases for J; bases not matched to a gene: 7. Germline lookup yields CDR1 MNHNS and CDR2 SASEGT. CDR3 residues: CASRTGRGTEAFF. The CDR3 DNA follows: TGTGCCAGCCGGACAGGAAGGGGCACTGAAGCTTTCTTT.

CDR3 sequence (DNA): TGTGCCAGCAGCTCAAGCGTGGACAGGGTGAACACTGAAGCTTTCTTT. Its translation: CASSSSVDRVNTEAFF. The chain has TRBV7-9 and TRBJ1-1, with 8 bases that match TRBD1. Germline values: CDR1 SEHNR, CDR2 FQNEAQ (reference sequence). The CDR3 is made up of 16 amino acids. Trimming cost V 4 bases and J 0 bases; bases outside gene matches: 7. The entire variable domain, with the rest obtained from reference TRBV7-9 and TRBJ1-1, is as follows: DTGVSQNPRHKITKRGQNVTFRCDPISEHNRLYWYRQTLGQGPEFLTYFQNEAQLEKSRLLSDRFSAERPKGSFSTLEIQRTEQGDSAMYLCASSSSVDRVNTEAFFGQGTRLTVV.

This sequence joins TRBV2 and TRBJ2-1; D may correspond to TRBD1 or TRBD2 (5 bases each). The CDR3 totals 15 residues. The V gene lost 6 bases and the J gene lost 8 bases, with 20 bases spanning the gap. Germline loops: CDR1 SNHLY, CDR2 FYNNEI. The CDR3 DNA sequence: TGTGCCAGCAGGAGGGGCAGGCGACCCTTGGATGAGCAGTTCTTC. It yields the protein CASRRGRRPLDEQFF.